The 18 T cell receptor beta chains reported below all come from one sample, sequenced in a study of shared clonotypes between healthy human individuals. The data were produced by immunoSEQ multiplex PCR, yet TCRdb's version contains in-frame clones alone and is incomplete. Among about 1 million clones listed, 65% to 75% were seen once. Sequencing input: memory CD4+ T cells sorted from blood. The subset was: CD45RA-negative fraction. The receptors stem from a man aged 18 to 35 in good health.

This chain connects TRBV5-1 to TRBJ1-2; D perhaps matches TRBD1 (6 bases). V was clipped by 3 bases and J by 2 bases, with 11 bases between them. Germline V gene data show CDR1 as SGHRS and CDR2 as YFSETQ. This CDR3 is 14 amino acids long. CDR3 region: CASSSDTGNYGYTF. For the CDR3, the DNA is TGCGCCAGCAGCTCGGATACAGGGAACTATGGCTACACCTTC. Looking up the rest from reference TRBV5-1 and TRBJ1-2 gives the full variable domain: KAGVTQTPRYLIKTRGQQVTLSCSPISGHRSVSWYQQTPGQGLQFLFEYFSETQRNKGNFPGRFSGRQFSNSRSEMNVSTLELGDSALYLCASSSDTGNYGYTFGSGTRLTVV.

The chain uses TRBV19 and TRBJ1-1; D is ambiguous. V lost 3 bases and J 2 bases, leaving 7 bases between the germline ends. This CDR3 comprises 13 residues. The germline CDR1 and CDR2 sequences are LNHDA and SQIVND (reference sequence). CDR3: CASSIGHNTEAFF. The CDR3 coding sequence is TGTGCCAGTAGTATTGGCCATAACACTGAAGCTTTCTTT. Complete variable domain (other parts from reference TRBV19 and TRBJ1-1): DGGITQSPKYLFRKEGQNVTLSCEQNLNHDAMYWYRQDPGQGLRLIYYSQIVNDFQKGDIAEGYSVSREKKESFPLTVTSAQKNPTAFYLCASSIGHNTEAFFGQGTRLTVV.

The V call is TRBV15, the J call TRBJ2-3; TRBD2 might be the D (6 bases). Germline CDR1 is LNHNV and CDR2 is YYDKDF (reference sequence). This CDR3 has 13 amino acids. V was pared by 5 bases and J by 6 bases, with 12 bases between. The CDR3 is CATSSGGGDTQYF. CDR3 bases: TGTGCCACCAGCTCCGGGGGTGGCGATACGCAGTATTTT. Using reference TRBV15 and TRBJ2-3 for the parts outside the CDR3, the full variable domain is DAMVIQNPRYQVTQFGKPVTLSCSQTLNHNVMYWYQQKSSQAPKLLFHYYDKDFNNEADTPDNFQSRRPNTSFCFLDIRSPGLGDTAMYLCATSSGGGDTQYFGPGTRLTVL.

The rearrangement uses TRBV29-1 and TRBJ2-5; 12 positions match TRBD2. Trimming took 6 bases from V and 4 from J; bases not matched to a gene: 9. The CDR3 has 15 residues. Germline V lookup: CDR1 SQVTM, CDR2 ANQGSEA. This CDR3 reads CSVRGLAGLIETQYF. CDR3 bases: TGCAGCGTCCGCGGACTAGCGGGACTTATAGAGACCCAGTACTTC.

The chain links TRBV6-6 to TRBJ2-1; TRBD2 matches 8 bases. CDR1 is MNHNY, CDR2 SVGAGI, per germline (reference sequence). J lost 3 bases, V lost 5 bases, and 6 bases had no gene match. This CDR3 has 15 amino acids. CDR3 DNA: TGTGCCAGCAGTCGTACTAGCGGAGTCTACAATGAGCAGTTCTTC. Protein product: CASSRTSGVYNEQFF.

This clone occurred many times. CDR3 nucleotides: TGCAGCGTTGAAGAGGGCAATACGCAGTATTTT. Its protein product is CSVEEGNTQYF. J is TRBJ2-3 and V is TRBV29-1, with D unclear. V lost 0 bases and J 7 bases, leaving 5 bases between the germline ends. There are 11 residues in the CDR3. CDR1 and CDR2 from the germline V gene are SQVTM and ANQGSEA.

The chain links TRBV19 to TRBJ1-3; D uncertain. Trimming took 5 bases from V and 0 from J, leaving 5 bases between them. CDR1 LNHDA and CDR2 SQIVND come from the germline V gene (reference sequence). This CDR3 spans 13 amino acids. CDR3 sequence reads: CASSESSGNTIYF. The CDR3, as DNA: TGTGCCAGTAGTGAGAGCTCTGGAAACACCATATATTTT.

The genes are TRBV28 and TRBJ1-2; D may be TRBD1 (5 bases). Germline V gene lookup returns CDR1 MDHEN and CDR2 SYDVKM. The CDR3 is 14 amino acids. The V gene lost 5 bases and the J gene lost 3 bases, with 13 bases spanning the gap. The CDR3 loop is CASSVGQGDYGYTF. The CDR3 DNA sequence: TGTGCCAGCAGTGTAGGCCAGGGCGACTATGGCTACACCTTC.

J is TRBJ1-5 and V is TRBV5-3; D not resolved. TRBV5-3 is sorted into the ORF group, with uncertain function. This CDR3 spans 17 amino acids. V was pared by 4 bases and J by 0 bases, with 17 bases between. The CDR3 is CARSVRTEYYSNQPQHF. The CDR3 DNA sequence: TGTGCCAGAAGCGTAAGGACTGAATATTATAGCAATCAGCCCCAGCATTTT.

V usage is TRBV9 and J usage is TRBJ2-3; no definite D call. V was cut by 3 bases and J by 4 bases, with 12 bases left in between. Germline V gene data show CDR1 as SGDLS and CDR2 as YYNGEE. The CDR3 contains 14 residues. The CDR3 DNA sequence: TGTGCCAGCAGCGCCGCCTGGTCCCCAGATACGCAGTATTTT. Translated: CASSAAWSPDTQYF.

The chain combines TRBV7-2 with TRBJ2-1; D is perhaps TRBD2 (6 bases). Germline V gene sequence: CDR1 SGHTA, CDR2 FQGNSA. Between the trimmed V and J ends, which lost 2 bases and 6 bases, there was a span of 11 bases. CDR3 length: 14 residues. CDR3 bases: TGTGCCAGCAGCTTAACCCAGGGAGGCAATGAGCAGTTCTTC. Protein: CASSLTQGGNEQFF.

The gene calls are TRBV5-1 and TRBJ2-3; D remains unclear. The CDR3 sequence is 15 residues long. Germline V gene lookup returns CDR1 SGHRS and CDR2 YFSETQ. Trimming pared 5 bases from V and 2 bases from J, leaving 15 bases between. The CDR3 DNA reads as TGCGCCAGCAGGGCGGACGGTGGCCTCACAGATACGCAGTATTTT. Its protein is CASRADGGLTDTQYF.

V gene TRBV27 combines with J gene TRBJ2-7; 8 nucleotides agree with TRBD2. The CDR3 has 16 residues. CDR1 and CDR2 (germline): MNHEY, SMNVEV (reference sequence). V lost 6 bases, J lost 3 bases, and 13 bases stayed unmatched. CDR3 sequence reads: CASRGGTRNTLYEQYF. The CDR3 DNA is TGTGCCAGCAGGGGTGGGACTAGGAATACCCTCTACGAGCAGTACTTC.

This chain links TRBV5-1 with TRBJ2-5, with D tentatively TRBD2 (6 bases). The end of the DNA fits TRBJ2-7 better, so the J call may be wrong. The CDR3 contains 15 residues. Germline CDR1 is SGHRS and CDR2 is YFSETQ. Here the CDR3 DNA reads TGCGCCAGCAGCTTGAATGAAGGAGGGACCTACGAGCAGTACTTC. This sequence encodes CASSLNEGGTYEQYF.

The gene calls are TRBV9 and TRBJ1-4; D is ambiguous. V lost 0 bases to trimming and J lost 8 bases, with 14 bases between them. Germline V gives CDR1 SGDLS, CDR2 YYNGEE. The CDR3 covers 15 residues. CDR3 DNA: TGTGCCAGCAGCGTAGGAGACCTATTGGGCGAAAAACTGTTTTTT. Protein sequence: CASSVGDLLGEKLFF.

This CDR3 reads CASSYRPERGGYTF. The CDR3 DNA follows: TGTGCCAGCAGTTACAGACCCGAGCGGGGAGGCTACACCTTC. This sequence joins TRBV6-5 and TRBJ1-2, with D unresolved. This CDR3 spans 14 amino acids. The V gene lost 2 bases and the J gene lost 8 bases, with 15 bases spanning the gap. Germline CDR1 and CDR2: MNHEY and SVGAGI.

The chain uses TRBV5-4 and TRBJ1-6, with 8 bases matching TRBD1. Germline CDR1 is SGHNT and CDR2 is YYREEE (reference sequence). CDR3 length: 15 residues. Trimming at V came to 4 bases and at J to 3 bases, leaving 3 bases not matched to a gene. CDR3 in amino acids: CASSRGQGYNSPLHF. Here the CDR3 DNA reads TGTGCCAGCAGCCGCGGACAGGGCTATAATTCACCCCTCCACTTT.

The V and J genes are TRBV19 and TRBJ1-5; weak D call: TRBD1 (5 bases). In germline, CDR1 is LNHDA, CDR2 SQIVND (reference sequence). There are 13 residues in the CDR3. V lost 7 bases and J lost 6, with 13 bases in between. This CDR3 is CASIGAGAQPQHF. The DNA for the CDR3 is TGTGCCAGTATTGGCGCTGGGGCTCAGCCCCAGCATTTT.